These 26 T cell receptor beta chains came from one sample sequenced in a study of cytomegalovirus exposure and HLA in healthy donors listed by TCRdb under 2017. Library preparation used the immunoSEQ multiplex PCR assay. For the multiplex PCR, a mixture combining 60 forward primers for TCR Vbeta segments and 13 reverse primers for TCR Jbeta segments was used. The source is immuneACCESS, and TCRdb retained only in-frame sequences with V and J called. Part of the clones is not carried over; for the studies checked, unresolved V genes explain less than half of this, and the remainder is unexplained. Counted in this sample were hundreds of thousands of clones; more than 70% of them appeared once. The leading ten clones occupy approximately 0.49% of the sample. The sample comprised PBMCs. These receptors were taken from a boy aged 5-17 years in good health and CMV-seronegative.

A single count supports this clone. The genes are TRBV6-5 and TRBJ1-2; 7 bases fit TRBD1. CDR1 and CDR2 from the germline V gene are MNHEY and SVGAGI. The CDR3 covers 15 residues. Trimming took 7 bases from V and 2 from J; bases not matched to a gene: 10. CDR3 bases: TGTGCCAGCACCGCCCCACAGGGGAGCAACTATGGCTACACCTTC. It specifies CASTAPQGSNYGYTF.

The V and J genes are TRBV5-1 and TRBJ1-1; possibly TRBD1 for D (6 bases). Germline-derived CDR1 and CDR2 are SGHRS and YFSETQ. This CDR3 is 14 amino acids long. V was cut by 0 bases and J by 6 bases, with 12 bases left in between. The CDR3 bases are TGCGCCAGCAGCTTGGGGCAGGGGACATCTGAAGCTTTCTTT. Encoded protein: CASSLGQGTSEAFF.

This clone was picked up a small number of times. This sequence joins TRBV11-3 and TRBJ1-2; D might be TRBD1 (6 bases). V shed 1 base and J shed 5 bases, with 11 bases lying between them. The CDR3 has 14 amino acids. The V gene's germline CDR1 is SGHNT and CDR2 YENEEA. The CDR3 bases are TGTGCCAGCAGCTTAGGATCCCAGGGGTATGGCTACACCTTC. Protein sequence: CASSLGSQGYGYTF.

V and J are TRBV5-1 and TRBJ2-7; tentative D call: TRBD2 (6 bases). This CDR3 comprises 18 residues. Deletions cut 4 bases from V and 2 bases from J, with 25 bases between. Germline V CDR1 and CDR2: SGHRS, YFSETQ. The CDR3 DNA is TGCGCCAGCAGCCCGGACCCCCGGGCTAGCGAGAATACCTACGAGCAGTACTTC. Translation gives CASSPDPRASENTYEQYF.

This chain connects TRBV5-8 to TRBJ1-1, with D possibly being TRBD1 (6 bases). Deletions cut 0 bases from V and 3 bases from J, with 9 bases between. CDR3 length equals 14 residues. The germline gives CDR1 SGHTS, CDR2 YDEGEE. The DNA of the CDR3 is TGTGCCAGCAGCTTGGCCAGGGGATACACTGAAGCTTTCTTT. This gives the protein CASSLARGYTEAFF.

The chain combines TRBV9 with TRBJ2-3, with D hard to call. Trimming removed 0 bases at V and 2 bases at J, with 7 bases between. This CDR3 has 14 amino acids. Germline loops: CDR1 SGDLS, CDR2 YYNGEE. CDR3 in amino acids: CASSVVPYTDTQYF. As DNA, the CDR3 is TGTGCCAGCAGCGTAGTTCCTTACACAGATACGCAGTATTTT.

The gene calls are TRBV10-3 and TRBJ2-7, with a tentative D call TRBD2 (5 bases). The germline V and J ends were trimmed by 1 base and 4 bases, with 11 bases remaining between them. Germline values: CDR1 ENHRY, CDR2 SYGVKD. CDR3 size: 14 residues. The CDR3 is CAISEFPRRYEQYF. The CDR3 region has the DNA TGTGCCATCAGTGAGTTCCCTAGGAGGTACGAGCAGTACTTC.

This chain joins TRBV5-6 and TRBJ1-1; no firm D call. The germline CDR1 and CDR2 sequences are SGHDT and YYEEEE. The V gene lost 4 bases and the J gene lost 4 bases, with 11 bases spanning the gap. The CDR3 spans 13 residues. In DNA form, the CDR3 reads TGTGCCAGCAGCCGTAGTTTTTTCACTGAAGCTTTCTTT. Protein product: CASSRSFFTEAFF.

This clone occurred a few times. This chain uses TRBV6-5 with TRBJ1-5; 9 nucleotides line up with TRBD1. Germline-derived CDR1 and CDR2 are MNHEY and SVGAGI. J was trimmed by 9 bases and V by 6 bases; bases with no gene match: 9. The CDR3 extends over 14 amino acids. The CDR3 DNA follows: TGTGCCAGCAGGACAGGGGGAGACCATCGGCCCCAGCATTTT. It is translated as CASRTGGDHRPQHF.

This clone was recorded a few times. The V call is TRBV5-6, the J call TRBJ2-7; 8 bases map to TRBD1. Looked up from germline, CDR1 is SGHDT and CDR2 is YYEEEE. With 2 bases clipped from V and 2 bases from J, the junction kept 3 bases outside the gene matches. The CDR3 covers 14 residues. This CDR3 is CASSFGTGPYEQYF. Written as DNA, the CDR3 is TGTGCCAGCAGCTTTGGGACAGGTCCCTACGAGCAGTACTTC.

J is TRBJ2-3 and V is TRBV19, with TRBD1 matching over 9 bases. The CDR3 consists of 16 residues. The V segment lost 1 base and the J segment 4 bases; nucleotides outside the gene matches: 6. Looked up from germline, CDR1 is LNHDA and CDR2 is SQIVND (reference sequence). CDR3 residues: CASSIGWDRAPDTQYF. For the CDR3, the DNA is TGTGCCAGTAGTATAGGTTGGGACAGGGCTCCAGATACGCAGTATTTT. Supplemented by reference TRBV19 and TRBJ2-3, the full variable domain reads DGGITQSPKYLFRKEGQNVTLSCEQNLNHDAMYWYRQDPGQGLRLIYYSQIVNDFQKGDIAEGYSVSREKKESFPLTVTSAQKNPTAFYLCASSIGWDRAPDTQYFGPGTRLTVL.

The CDR3 region has the DNA TGTGCCACCAGCAGATATAGGGGACAGGTTCCGACCCGTGAAAAACTGTTTTTT. Translation: CATSRYRGQVPTREKLFF. The chain recombines TRBV15 with TRBJ1-4, with 8 nucleotides matching TRBD1. The CDR3 sequence is 18 residues long. The V gene's germline CDR1 is LNHNV and CDR2 YYDKDF (reference sequence). The V gene end was trimmed by 2 bases and the J gene end by 7 bases; junction bases not matched to a gene: 15.

The chain uses TRBV11-3 and TRBJ1-1; TRBD1 might be the D (6 bases). From germline, CDR1 is SGHNT and CDR2 YENEEA. The CDR3 extends over 14 amino acids. The germline V and J ends were trimmed by 5 bases and 0 bases, with 10 bases remaining between them. CDR3 amino acids: CASSPGHLNTEAFF. The CDR3 DNA is TGTGCCAGCAGCCCGGGACACCTGAACACTGAAGCTTTCTTT.

This clone came up a few times. The genes are TRBV5-1 and TRBJ2-2; TRBD1 is a possible D gene (6 bases). V was clipped by 1 base and J by 1 base, with 8 bases between them. The CDR3 totals 15 residues. In germline, CDR1 is SGHRS, CDR2 YFSETQ. CDR3 nucleotides: TGCGCCAGCAGCTTGTGGGGACAGAACACCGGGGAGCTGTTTTTT. Encoded protein: CASSLWGQNTGELFF.

The chain uses TRBV19 and TRBJ1-5; D remains ambiguous. CDR1 is LNHDA and CDR2 is SQIVND in the germline V gene (reference sequence). V was clipped by 7 bases and J by 4 bases, with 11 bases between them. The CDR3 runs 13 residues. The CDR3, as DNA: TGTGCCAGTACAACGGGATCGAATCAGCCCCAGCATTTT. This codes for CASTTGSNQPQHF.

The V and J genes are TRBV10-3 and TRBJ1-1; TRBD1 agrees at 11 bases. The germline V gene encodes CDR1 ENHRY and CDR2 SYGVKD. Unmatched junction bases numbered 16, after V lost 8 bases and J lost 5 bases. The CDR3 is made up of 17 amino acids. CDR3 amino acids: CAISEGLGQGAETEAFF. The DNA of the CDR3 is TGTGCCATCTCGGAAGGGCTTGGACAGGGGGCTGAGACTGAAGCTTTCTTT.

The chain joins TRBV6-6 to TRBJ1-3; no firm D call. The germline V and J ends were trimmed by 10 bases and 0 bases, with 16 bases remaining between them. The V gene's germline CDR1 is MNHNY and CDR2 SVGAGI (reference sequence). The CDR3 length is 15 residues. CDR3 nucleotides: TGTGCCACTAGTACTTTCGACGGCTCTGGAAACACCATATATTTT. Protein: CATSTFDGSGNTIYF.

This clone was detected only once. This rearrangement joins TRBV5-1 to TRBJ1-1, with a possible D match to TRBD1 (6 bases). CDR1 and CDR2 (germline): SGHRS, YFSETQ. The CDR3 covers 14 residues. With 4 bases removed from V and 2 bases from J, the gap between germline ends came to 12 bases. The DNA of the CDR3 is TGCGCCAGCAGCCCTCACAGGGACAACACTGAAGCTTTCTTT. It translates to CASSPHRDNTEAFF.

V gene TRBV19 combines with J gene TRBJ1-1; 8 bases agree with TRBD1. The V gene's germline CDR1 is LNHDA and CDR2 SQIVND (reference sequence). The CDR3 extends over 17 amino acids. With 1 base clipped from V and 0 bases from J, the junction kept 7 bases outside the gene matches. Here the CDR3 DNA reads TGTGCCAGTAGTATAGGCAGGGGGCAGGGGTTGAACACTGAAGCTTTCTTT. Translated, it gives CASSIGRGQGLNTEAFF.

DNA of the CDR3: TGTGCCAGCAGTGAACAGGGATCAATCTATGGCTACACCTTC. It is translated as CASSEQGSIYGYTF. The chain combines TRBV6-1 with TRBJ1-2; D possibly corresponds to TRBD1 (5 bases). CDR1 MNHNS and CDR2 SASEGT come from the germline V gene. V lost 2 bases, J lost 4 bases, and 11 bases lay in between. The length of the CDR3 is 14 residues.

The V and J genes are TRBV21-1 and TRBJ1-2; the table gives TRBD1 as D, unverified against the DNA. TRBV21-1 is a pseudogene segment. The CDR3 spans 16 residues. The CDR3 reads CASSSVDRLRFYGYTF. The DNA for the CDR3 is TGTGCCAGCAGCAGTGTCGACAGACTTAGATTCTATGGCTACACCTTC.

This clone occurred a few times. The rearrangement links TRBV5-6 to TRBJ1-1; 10 nucleotides agree with TRBD1. Looked up from germline, CDR1 is SGHDT and CDR2 is YYEEEE. This CDR3 has 15 amino acids. J lost 5 bases, V lost 4 bases, and 8 bases had no gene match. The CDR3 DNA is TGTGCCAGCAGCAGGACAGGGGGAATGTGGACTGAAGCTTTCTTT. This gives the protein CASSRTGGMWTEAFF.

CDR3 in amino acids: CASSATSLVYNEQFF. As DNA, the CDR3 is TGTGCCAGTAGTGCCACTAGCTTGGTTTACAATGAGCAGTTCTTC. The chain couples TRBV19 to TRBJ2-1; possible D gene TRBD2, 6 bases. The CDR3 is made up of 15 amino acids. V lost 5 bases, J lost 4 bases, and 15 bases lay in between. Germline CDR1 is LNHDA and CDR2 is SQIVND (reference sequence).

This chain links TRBV9 with TRBJ2-7, with D possibly matching TRBD1 (6 bases). CDR1 SGDLS and CDR2 YYNGEE come from the germline V gene. CDR3 length: 13 amino acids. Trimming cost V 4 bases and J 4 bases, with 12 bases left between them. For the CDR3, the DNA is TGTGCCAGCAGCCTACGTACAGGGTACGAGCAGTACTTC. It encodes CASSLRTGYEQYF.

The chain employs TRBV6-6 and TRBJ2-7; 8 bases match TRBD2. Germline CDR1 reads MNHNY; CDR2 reads SVGAGI (reference sequence). The CDR3 spans 16 residues. J gave up 7 bases and V 5 bases, and 16 bases lay outside the gene matches. The CDR3 sequence: CASSQYGGARMGEQYF. CDR3 DNA: TGTGCCAGCAGTCAATACGGGGGGGCGCGGATGGGGGAGCAGTACTTC.

The CDR3 region is CASSARLAGYNEQFF. The CDR3 region has the DNA TGTGCCAGCAGCGCACGTTTAGCGGGCTACAATGAGCAGTTCTTC. The chain joins TRBV7-8 to TRBJ2-1; the match to TRBD2 covers 7 bases. With V trimmed by 5 bases and J by 3 bases, 7 bases remained unmatched. This CDR3 region has 15 residues. Germline V lookup: CDR1 SGHVS, CDR2 FQNEAQ.